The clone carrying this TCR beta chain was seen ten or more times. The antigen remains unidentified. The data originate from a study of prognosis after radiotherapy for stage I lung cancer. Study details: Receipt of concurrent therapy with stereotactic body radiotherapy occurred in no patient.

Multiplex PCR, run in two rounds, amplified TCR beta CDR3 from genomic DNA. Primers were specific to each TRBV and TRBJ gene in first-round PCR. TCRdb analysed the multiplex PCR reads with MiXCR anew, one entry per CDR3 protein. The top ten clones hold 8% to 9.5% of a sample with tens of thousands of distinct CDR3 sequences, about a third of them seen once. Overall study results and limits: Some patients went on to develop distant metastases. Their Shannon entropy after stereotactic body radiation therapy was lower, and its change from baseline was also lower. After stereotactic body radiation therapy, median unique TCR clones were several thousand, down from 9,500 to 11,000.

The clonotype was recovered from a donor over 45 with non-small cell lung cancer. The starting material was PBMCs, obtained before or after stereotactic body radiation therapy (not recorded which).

The CDR3 DNA follows: TGTGCCAGCAGCCAGGGACTAGCGGGATACAATGAGCAGTTCTTC. It yields the protein CASSQGLAGYNEQFF. V usage is TRBV27 and J usage is TRBJ2-1; 13 bases fit TRBD2. The J segment lost 4 bases and the V segment lost 6 bases, leaving 3 bases of the junction unmatched. The CDR3 length is 15 residues. Germline V lookup: CDR1 MNHEY, CDR2 SMNVEV (reference sequence).